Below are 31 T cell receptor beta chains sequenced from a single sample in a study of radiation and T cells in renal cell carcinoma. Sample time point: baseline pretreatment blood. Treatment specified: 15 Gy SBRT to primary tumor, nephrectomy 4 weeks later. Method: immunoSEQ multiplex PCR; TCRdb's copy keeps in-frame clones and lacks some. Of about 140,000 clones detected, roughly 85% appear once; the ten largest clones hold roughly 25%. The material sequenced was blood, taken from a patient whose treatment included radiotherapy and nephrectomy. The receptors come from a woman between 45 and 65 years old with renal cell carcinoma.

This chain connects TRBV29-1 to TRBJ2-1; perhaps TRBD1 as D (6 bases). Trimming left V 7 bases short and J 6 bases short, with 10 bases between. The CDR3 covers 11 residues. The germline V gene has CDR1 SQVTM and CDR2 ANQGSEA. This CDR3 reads CSGDRSNEQFF. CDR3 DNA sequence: TGCAGCGGCGACAGGAGCAATGAGCAGTTCTTC.

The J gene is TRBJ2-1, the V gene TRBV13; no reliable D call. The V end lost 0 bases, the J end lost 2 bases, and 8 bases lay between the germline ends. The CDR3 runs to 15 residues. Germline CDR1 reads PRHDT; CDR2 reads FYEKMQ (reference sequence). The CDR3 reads CASSLGAPAYNEQFF. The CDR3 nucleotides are TGTGCCAGCAGCTTAGGAGCACCCGCCTACAATGAGCAGTTCTTC. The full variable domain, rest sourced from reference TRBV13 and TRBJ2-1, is AAGVIQSPRHLIKEKRETATLKCYPIPRHDTVYWYQQGPGQDPQFLISFYEKMQSDKGSIPDRFSAQQFSDYHSELNMSSLELGDSALYFCASSLGAPAYNEQFFGPGTRLTVL.

CDR3 nucleotide sequence: TGTGCCAGCAGTGAGGAGGGGGGGATCGGGGAGCTGTTTTTT. Amino acid sequence: CASSEEGGIGELFF. The chain joins TRBV6-4 to TRBJ2-2; TRBD2 is a possible D gene (7 bases). Trimming took 3 bases from V and 7 from J, leaving 12 bases between them. CDR3 size: 14 residues. The V gene's germline CDR1 is MRHNA and CDR2 SNTAGT.

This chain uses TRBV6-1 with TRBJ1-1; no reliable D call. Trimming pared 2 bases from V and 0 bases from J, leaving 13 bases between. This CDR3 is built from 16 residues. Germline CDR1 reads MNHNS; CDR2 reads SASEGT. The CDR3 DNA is TGTGCCAGCAGTGAAACCCTATTGGGGATGAACACTGAAGCTTTCTTT. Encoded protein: CASSETLLGMNTEAFF.

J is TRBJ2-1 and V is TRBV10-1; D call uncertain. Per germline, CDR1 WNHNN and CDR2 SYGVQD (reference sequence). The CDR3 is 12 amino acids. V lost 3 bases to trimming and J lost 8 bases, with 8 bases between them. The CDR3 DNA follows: TGCGCCAGCAGTGACAGCTTTGATGAGCAGTTCTTC. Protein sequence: CASSDSFDEQFF.

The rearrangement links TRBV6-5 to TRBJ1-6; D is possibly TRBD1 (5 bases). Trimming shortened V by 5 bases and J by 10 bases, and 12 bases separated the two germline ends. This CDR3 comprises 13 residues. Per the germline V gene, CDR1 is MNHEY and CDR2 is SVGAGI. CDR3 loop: CASSERTSSPLHF. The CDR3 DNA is TGTGCCAGCAGTGAAAGGACAAGCTCACCCCTCCACTTT.

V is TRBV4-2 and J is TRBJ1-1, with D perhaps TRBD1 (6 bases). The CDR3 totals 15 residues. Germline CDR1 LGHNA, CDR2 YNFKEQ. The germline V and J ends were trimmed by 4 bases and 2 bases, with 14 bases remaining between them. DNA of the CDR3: TGTGCCAGCAGCCCTCACTCAGGGGAAAACACTGAAGCTTTCTTT. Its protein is CASSPHSGENTEAFF.

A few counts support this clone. The CDR3 here is CASRVVRGAEAFF. CDR3 coding DNA: TGTGCCAGCAGGGTTGTTCGTGGCGCTGAAGCTTTCTTT. The chain has TRBV27 and TRBJ1-1; D uncertain. V was pared by 6 bases and J by 6 bases, with 14 bases between. Germline CDR1 reads MNHEY; CDR2 reads SMNVEV (reference sequence). This CDR3 spans 13 amino acids.

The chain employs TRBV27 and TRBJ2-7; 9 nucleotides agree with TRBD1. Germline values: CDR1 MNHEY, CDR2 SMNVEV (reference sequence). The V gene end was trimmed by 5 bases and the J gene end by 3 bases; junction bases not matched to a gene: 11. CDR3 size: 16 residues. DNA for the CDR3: TGTGCCAGCAGTGTACCCACCGGGACAGGGAACTACGAGCAGTACTTC. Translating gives CASSVPTGTGNYEQYF.

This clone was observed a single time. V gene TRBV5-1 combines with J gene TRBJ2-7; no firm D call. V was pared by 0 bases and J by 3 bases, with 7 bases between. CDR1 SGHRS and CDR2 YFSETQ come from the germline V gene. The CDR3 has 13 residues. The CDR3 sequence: CASSLDIGYEQYF. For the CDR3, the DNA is TGCGCCAGCAGCTTGGACATAGGCTACGAGCAGTACTTC.

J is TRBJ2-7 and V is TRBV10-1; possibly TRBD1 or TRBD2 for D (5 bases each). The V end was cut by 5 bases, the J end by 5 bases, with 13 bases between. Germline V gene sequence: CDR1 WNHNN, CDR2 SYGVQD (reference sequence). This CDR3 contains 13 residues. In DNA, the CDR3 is TGCGCCAGCAGTTGGACTGCACAGGACGAGCAGTACTTC. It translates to CASSWTAQDEQYF.

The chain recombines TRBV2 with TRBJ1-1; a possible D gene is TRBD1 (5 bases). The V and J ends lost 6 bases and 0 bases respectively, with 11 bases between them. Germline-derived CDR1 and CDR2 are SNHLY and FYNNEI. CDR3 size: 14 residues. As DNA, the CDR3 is TGTGCCAGCAGGCCGGCAGGGATGAACACTGAAGCTTTCTTT. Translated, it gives CASRPAGMNTEAFF.

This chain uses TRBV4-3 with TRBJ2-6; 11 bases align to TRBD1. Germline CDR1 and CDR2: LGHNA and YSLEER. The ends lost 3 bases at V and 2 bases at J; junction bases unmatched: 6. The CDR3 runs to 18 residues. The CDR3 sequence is CASSQVGQGAPGANVLTF. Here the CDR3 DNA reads TGCGCCAGCAGCCAGGTTGGACAGGGGGCGCCTGGGGCCAACGTCCTGACTTTC.

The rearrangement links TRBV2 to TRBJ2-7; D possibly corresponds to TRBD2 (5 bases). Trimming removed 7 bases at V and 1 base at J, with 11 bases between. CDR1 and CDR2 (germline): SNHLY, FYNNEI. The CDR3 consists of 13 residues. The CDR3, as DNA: TGTGCCAGCACCTCCTCGGGATCCTACGAGCAGTACTTC. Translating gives CASTSSGSYEQYF.

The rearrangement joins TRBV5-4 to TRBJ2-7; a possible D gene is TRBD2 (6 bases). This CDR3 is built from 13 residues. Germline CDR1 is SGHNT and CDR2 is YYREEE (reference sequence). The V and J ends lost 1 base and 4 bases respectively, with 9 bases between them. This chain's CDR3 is CASSLIGRYEQYF. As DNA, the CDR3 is TGTGCCAGCAGCTTGATAGGGAGGTACGAGCAGTACTTC. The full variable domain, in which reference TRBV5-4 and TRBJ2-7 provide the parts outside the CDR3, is ETGVTQSPTHLIKTRGQQVTLRCSSQSGHNTVSWYQQALGQGPQFIFQYYREEENGRGNFPPRFSGLQFPNYSSELNVNALELDDSALYLCASSLIGRYEQYFGPGTRLTVT.

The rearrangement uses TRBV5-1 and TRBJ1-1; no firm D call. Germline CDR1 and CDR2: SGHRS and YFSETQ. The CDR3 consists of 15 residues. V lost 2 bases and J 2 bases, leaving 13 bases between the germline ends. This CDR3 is CASSLSGKRNTEAFF. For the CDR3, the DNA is TGCGCCAGCAGCTTATCCGGGAAGAGAAACACTGAAGCTTTCTTT. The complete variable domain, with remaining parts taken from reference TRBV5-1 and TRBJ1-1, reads KAGVTQTPRYLIKTRGQQVTLSCSPISGHRSVSWYQQTPGQGLQFLFEYFSETQRNKGNFPGRFSGRQFSNSRSEMNVSTLELGDSALYLCASSLSGKRNTEAFFGQGTRLTVV.

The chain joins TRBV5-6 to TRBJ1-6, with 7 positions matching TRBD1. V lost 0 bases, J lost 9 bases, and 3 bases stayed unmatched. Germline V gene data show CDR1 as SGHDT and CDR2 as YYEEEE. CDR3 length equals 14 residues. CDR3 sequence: CASSLDRGSSPLHF. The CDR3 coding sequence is TGTGCCAGCAGCTTGGACAGGGGAAGTTCACCCCTCCACTTT.

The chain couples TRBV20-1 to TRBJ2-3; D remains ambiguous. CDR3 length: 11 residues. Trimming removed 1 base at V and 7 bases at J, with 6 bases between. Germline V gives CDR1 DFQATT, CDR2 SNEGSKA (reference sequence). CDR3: CSARARHTQYF. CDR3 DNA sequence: TGCAGTGCTAGAGCAAGACATACGCAGTATTTT.

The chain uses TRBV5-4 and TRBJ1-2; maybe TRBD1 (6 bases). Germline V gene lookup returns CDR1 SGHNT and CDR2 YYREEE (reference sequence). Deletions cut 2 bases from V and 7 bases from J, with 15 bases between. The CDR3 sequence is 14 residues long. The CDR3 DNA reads TGTGCCAGCAGCTTTCGGACAGTCCAGGCTGGCTACACCTTC. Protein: CASSFRTVQAGYTF.

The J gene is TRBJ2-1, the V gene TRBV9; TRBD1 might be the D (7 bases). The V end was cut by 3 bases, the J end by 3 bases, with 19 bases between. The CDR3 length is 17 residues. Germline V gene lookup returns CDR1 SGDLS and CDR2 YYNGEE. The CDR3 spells CASSASQGGGIYNEQFF. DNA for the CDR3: TGTGCCAGCAGCGCGTCTCAGGGGGGAGGCATCTACAATGAGCAGTTCTTC.

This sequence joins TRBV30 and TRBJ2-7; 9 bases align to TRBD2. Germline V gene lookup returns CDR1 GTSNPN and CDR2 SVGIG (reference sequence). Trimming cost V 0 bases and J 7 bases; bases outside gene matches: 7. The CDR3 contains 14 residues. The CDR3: CAWSVSLRGGEQYF. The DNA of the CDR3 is TGTGCCTGGAGTGTATCCCTGCGGGGGGGAGAGCAGTACTTC.

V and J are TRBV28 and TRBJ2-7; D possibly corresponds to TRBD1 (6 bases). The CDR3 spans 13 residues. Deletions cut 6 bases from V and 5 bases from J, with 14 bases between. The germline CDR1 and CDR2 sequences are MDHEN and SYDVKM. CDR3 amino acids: CASSPTDRNEQYF. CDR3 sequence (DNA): TGTGCCAGCAGCCCGACTGACAGGAACGAGCAGTACTTC.

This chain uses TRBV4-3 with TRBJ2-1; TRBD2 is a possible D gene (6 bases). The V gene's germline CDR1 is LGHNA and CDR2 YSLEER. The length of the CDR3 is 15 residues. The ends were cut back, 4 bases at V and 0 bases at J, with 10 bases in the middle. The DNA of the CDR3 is TGCGCCAGCAGCCCCGGGACTGGCTCCTACAATGAGCAGTTCTTC. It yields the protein CASSPGTGSYNEQFF.

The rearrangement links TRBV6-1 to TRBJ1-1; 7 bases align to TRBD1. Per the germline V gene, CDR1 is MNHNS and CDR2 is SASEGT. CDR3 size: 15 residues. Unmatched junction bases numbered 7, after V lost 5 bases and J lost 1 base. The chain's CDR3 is CASSLETGRNTEAFF. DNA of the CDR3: TGTGCCAGCAGTCTCGAGACAGGGAGGAACACTGAAGCTTTCTTT.

The CDR3 is CASGGQANTGELFF. Written as DNA, the CDR3 is TGTGCCAGCGGGGGACAGGCGAACACCGGGGAGCTGTTTTTT. V and J are TRBV2 and TRBJ2-2; 8 bases fit TRBD1. Germline CDR1 SNHLY, CDR2 FYNNEI. This CDR3 has 14 amino acids. V trimming: 8 bases; J trimming: 0 bases; junction bases outside the gene matches: 2.

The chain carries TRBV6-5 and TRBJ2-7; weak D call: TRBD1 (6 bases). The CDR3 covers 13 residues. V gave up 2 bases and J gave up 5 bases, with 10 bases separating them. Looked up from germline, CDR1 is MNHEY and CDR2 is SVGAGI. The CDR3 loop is CASSYGTLNEQYF. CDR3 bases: TGTGCCAGCAGTTACGGGACATTGAACGAGCAGTACTTC.

The CDR3 loop is CASSFLSYNEQFF. CDR3 DNA: TGTGCCAGCAGCTTTCTATCGTACAATGAGCAGTTCTTC. The chain combines TRBV11-1 with TRBJ2-1; D not certain. Germline V gives CDR1 SGHAT, CDR2 FQDESV (reference sequence). The V end was cut by 3 bases, the J end by 4 bases, with 7 bases between. The CDR3 sequence is 13 residues long.

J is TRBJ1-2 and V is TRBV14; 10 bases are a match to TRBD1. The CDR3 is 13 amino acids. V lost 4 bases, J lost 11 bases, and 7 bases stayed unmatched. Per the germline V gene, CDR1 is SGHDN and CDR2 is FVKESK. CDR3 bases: TGTGCCAGCAGCCGATCAACGGACAGGGGGTACACCTTC. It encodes CASSRSTDRGYTF.

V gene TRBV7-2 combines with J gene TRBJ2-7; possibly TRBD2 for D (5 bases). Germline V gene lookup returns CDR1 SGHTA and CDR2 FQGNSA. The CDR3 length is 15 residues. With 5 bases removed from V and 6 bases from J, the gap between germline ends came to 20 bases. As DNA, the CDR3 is TGTGCCAGCAGCGTCAGTGGGCTAGCTTCCGGCGAGCAGTACTTC. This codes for CASSVSGLASGEQYF. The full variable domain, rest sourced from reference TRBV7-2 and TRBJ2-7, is GAGVSQSPSNKVTEKGKDVELRCDPISGHTALYWYRQSLGQGLEFLIYFQGNSAPDKSGLPSDRFSAERTGGSVSTLTIQRTQQEDSAVYLCASSVSGLASGEQYFGPGTRLTVT.

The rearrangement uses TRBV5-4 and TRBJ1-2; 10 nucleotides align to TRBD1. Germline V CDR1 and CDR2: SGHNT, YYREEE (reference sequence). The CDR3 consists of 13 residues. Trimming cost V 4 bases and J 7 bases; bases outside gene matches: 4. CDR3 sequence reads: CASSGTGVGGYTF. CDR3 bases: TGTGCCAGCAGCGGGACAGGGGTTGGTGGCTACACCTTC.

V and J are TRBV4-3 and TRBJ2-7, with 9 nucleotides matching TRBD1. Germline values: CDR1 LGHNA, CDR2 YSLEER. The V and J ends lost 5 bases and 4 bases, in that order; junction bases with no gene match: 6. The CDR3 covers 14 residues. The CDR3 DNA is TGCGCCAGCAGCTCGGGACAGGGCGGGTACGAGCAGTACTTC. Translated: CASSSGQGGYEQYF.